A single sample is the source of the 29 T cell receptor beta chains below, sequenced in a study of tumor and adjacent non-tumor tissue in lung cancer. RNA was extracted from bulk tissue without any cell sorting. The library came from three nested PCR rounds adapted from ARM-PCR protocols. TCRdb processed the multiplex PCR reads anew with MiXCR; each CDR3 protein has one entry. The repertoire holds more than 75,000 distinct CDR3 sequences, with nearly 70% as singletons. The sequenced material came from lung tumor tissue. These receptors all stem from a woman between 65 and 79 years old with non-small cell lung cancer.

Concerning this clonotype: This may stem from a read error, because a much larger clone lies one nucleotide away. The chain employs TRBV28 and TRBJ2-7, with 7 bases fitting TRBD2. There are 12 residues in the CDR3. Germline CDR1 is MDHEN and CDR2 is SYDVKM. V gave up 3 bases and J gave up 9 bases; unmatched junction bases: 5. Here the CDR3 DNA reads TGTGCCAGCAGTTTGACTAGCAGTTTGCAGTACTTC. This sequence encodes CASSLTSSLQYF.

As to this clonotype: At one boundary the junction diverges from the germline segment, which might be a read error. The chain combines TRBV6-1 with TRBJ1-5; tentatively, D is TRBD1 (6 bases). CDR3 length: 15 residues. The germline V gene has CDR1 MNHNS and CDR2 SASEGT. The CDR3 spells CASTDFHRDPGSQHF. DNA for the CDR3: TGTGCCAGCACTGACTTTCACAGGGACCCAGGGTCCCAACATTTT.

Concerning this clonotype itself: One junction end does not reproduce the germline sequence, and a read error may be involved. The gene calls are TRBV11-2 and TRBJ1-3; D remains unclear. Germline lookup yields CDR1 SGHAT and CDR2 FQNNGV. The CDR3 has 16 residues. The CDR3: CAISSLAAPSGNTIYF. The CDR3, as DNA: TGTGCCATCAGCTCCTTGGCAGCACCCTCTGGAAACACCATATATTTT.

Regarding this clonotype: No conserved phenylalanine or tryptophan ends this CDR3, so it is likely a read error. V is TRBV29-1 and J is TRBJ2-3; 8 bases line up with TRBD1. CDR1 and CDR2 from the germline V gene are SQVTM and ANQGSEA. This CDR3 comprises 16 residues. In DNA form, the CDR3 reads TGCAGCGTTGAAGAAACCGGGACAGGCCCCCCAGACACGCAGTATCTT. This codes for CSVEETGTGPPDTQYL.

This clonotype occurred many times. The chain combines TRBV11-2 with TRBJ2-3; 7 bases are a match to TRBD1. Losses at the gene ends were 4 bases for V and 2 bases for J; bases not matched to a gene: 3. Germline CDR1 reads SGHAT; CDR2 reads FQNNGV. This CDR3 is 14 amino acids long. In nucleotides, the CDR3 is TGTGCCAGCAGCTGGGACAGATACACAGATACGCAGTATTTT. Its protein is CASSWDRYTDTQYF.

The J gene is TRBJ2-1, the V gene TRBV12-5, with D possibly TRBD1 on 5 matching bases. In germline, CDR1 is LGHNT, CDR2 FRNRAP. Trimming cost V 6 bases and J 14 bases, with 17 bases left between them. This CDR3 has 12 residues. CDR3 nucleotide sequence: TGTGCTAGTGGGGTCCCGGACATCGTAAAGTTCTTC. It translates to CASGVPDIVKFF.

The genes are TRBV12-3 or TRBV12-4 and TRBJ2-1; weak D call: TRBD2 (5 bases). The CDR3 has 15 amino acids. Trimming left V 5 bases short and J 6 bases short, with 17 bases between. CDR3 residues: CASSPGLGVCNEQFF. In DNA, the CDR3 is TGTGCCAGCAGTCCAGGACTGGGCGTCTGCAATGAGCAGTTCTTC.

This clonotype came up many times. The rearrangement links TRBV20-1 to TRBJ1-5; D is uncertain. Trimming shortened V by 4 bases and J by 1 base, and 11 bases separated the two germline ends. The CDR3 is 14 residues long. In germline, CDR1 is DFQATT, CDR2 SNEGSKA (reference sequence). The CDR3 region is CSAINMGSNQPQHF. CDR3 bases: TGCAGTGCTATAAACATGGGAAGCAATCAGCCCCAGCATTTT.

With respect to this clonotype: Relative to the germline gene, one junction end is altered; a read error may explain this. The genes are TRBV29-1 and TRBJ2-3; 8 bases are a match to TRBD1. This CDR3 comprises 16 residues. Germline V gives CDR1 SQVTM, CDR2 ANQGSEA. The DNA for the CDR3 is TGCAGCGTTGAAGACACCGGGACAGGCCCTCCATATACACAGTATTTT. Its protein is CSVEDTGTGPPYTQYF.

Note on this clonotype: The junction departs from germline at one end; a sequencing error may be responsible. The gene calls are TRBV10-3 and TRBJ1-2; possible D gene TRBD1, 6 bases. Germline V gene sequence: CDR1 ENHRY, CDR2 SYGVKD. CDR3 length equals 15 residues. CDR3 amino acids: CAMSEGRGSDYGYTF. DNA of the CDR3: TGTGCCATGAGTGAGGGGAGGGGGTCGGACTATGGCTACACCTTC.

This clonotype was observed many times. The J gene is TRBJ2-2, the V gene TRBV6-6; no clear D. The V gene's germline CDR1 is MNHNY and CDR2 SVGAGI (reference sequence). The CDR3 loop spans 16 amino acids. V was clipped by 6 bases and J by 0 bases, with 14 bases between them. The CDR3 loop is CASRPTGDANTGELFF. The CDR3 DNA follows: TGTGCCAGCAGGCCGACTGGCGACGCGAACACCGGGGAGCTGTTTTTT.

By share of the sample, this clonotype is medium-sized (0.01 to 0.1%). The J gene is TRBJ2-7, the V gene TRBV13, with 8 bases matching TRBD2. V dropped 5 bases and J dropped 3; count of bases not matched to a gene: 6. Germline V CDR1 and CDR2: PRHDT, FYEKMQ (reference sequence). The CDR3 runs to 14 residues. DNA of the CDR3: TGTGCCAGCAGCACTCGGGGGGGAGGCTACGAGCAGTACTTC. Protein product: CASSTRGGGYEQYF.

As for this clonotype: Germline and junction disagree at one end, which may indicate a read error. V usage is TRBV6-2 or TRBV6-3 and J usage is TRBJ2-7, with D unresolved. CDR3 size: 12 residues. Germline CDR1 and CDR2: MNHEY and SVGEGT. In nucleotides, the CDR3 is TGTGGTAGCAGTTACCCAGCCTATGAGCAGTACTTC. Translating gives CGSSYPAYEQYF.

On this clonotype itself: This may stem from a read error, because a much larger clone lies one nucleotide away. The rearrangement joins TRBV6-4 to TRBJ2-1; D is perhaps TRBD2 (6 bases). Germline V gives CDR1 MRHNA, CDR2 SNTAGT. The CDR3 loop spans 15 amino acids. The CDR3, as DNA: TGTGCCAGCAGTGGCGCCGGGGGAAGCTACGATGAGCAGTTCTTC. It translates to CASSGAGGSYDEQFF.

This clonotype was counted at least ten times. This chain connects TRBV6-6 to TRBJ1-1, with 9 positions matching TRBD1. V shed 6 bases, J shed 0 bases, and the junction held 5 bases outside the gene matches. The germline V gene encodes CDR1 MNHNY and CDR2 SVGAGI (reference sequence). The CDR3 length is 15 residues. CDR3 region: CASSPRTGVNTEAFF. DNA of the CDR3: TGTGCCAGCAGCCCACGGACAGGGGTGAACACTGAAGCTTTCTTT.

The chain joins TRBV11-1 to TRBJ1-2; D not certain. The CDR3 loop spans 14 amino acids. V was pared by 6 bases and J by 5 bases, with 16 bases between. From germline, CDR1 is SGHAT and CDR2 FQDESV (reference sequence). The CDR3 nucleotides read TGTGCCAGCAGTAATTCGGGAGTTAGTTATGGCTACACCTTC. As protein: CASSNSGVSYGYTF.

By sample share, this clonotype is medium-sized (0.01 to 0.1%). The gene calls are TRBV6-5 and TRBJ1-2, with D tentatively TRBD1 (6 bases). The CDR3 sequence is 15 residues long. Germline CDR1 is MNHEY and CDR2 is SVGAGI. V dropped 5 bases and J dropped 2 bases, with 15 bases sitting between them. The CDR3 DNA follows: TGTGCCAGCAGTCCCCGCCGGGACAACAACTATGGCTACACCTTC. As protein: CASSPRRDNNYGYTF.

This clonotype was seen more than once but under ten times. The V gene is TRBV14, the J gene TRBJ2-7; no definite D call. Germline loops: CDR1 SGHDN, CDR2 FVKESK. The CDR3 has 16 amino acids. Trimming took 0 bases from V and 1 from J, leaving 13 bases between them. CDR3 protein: CASSQDVGSQSYEQYF. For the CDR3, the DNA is TGTGCCAGCAGCCAAGATGTGGGCAGCCAGTCCTACGAGCAGTACTTC.

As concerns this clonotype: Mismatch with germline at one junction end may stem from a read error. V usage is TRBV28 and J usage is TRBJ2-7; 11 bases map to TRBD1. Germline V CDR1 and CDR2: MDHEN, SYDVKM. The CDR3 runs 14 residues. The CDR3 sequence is CASSHTGTGGSKYF. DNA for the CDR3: TGTGCCAGCAGTCACACCGGGACAGGGGGGAGTAAGTATTTC.

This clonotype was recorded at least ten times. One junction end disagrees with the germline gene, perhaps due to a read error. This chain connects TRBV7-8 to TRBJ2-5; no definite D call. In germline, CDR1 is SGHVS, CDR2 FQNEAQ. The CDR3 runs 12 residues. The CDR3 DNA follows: TGTCCCAGCAGCTTAGGCCCAGAGACCCAGTACTTC. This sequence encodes CPSSLGPETQYF.

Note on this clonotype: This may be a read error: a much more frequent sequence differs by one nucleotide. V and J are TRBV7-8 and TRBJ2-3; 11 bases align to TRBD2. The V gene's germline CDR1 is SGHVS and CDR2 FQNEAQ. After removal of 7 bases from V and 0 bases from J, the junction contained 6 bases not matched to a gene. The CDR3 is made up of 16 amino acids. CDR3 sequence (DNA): TGTGCCAGCAACTCAGGGACTAGCGGTAGCACAGATACGCAGTATTTT. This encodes CASNSGTSGSTDTQYF. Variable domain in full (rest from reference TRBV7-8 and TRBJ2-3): GAGVSQSPRYKVAKRGQDVALRCDPISGHVSLFWYQQALGQGPEFLTYFQNEAQLDKSGLPSDRFFAERPEGSVSTLKIQRTQQEDSAVYLCASNSGTSGSTDTQYFGPGTRLTVL.

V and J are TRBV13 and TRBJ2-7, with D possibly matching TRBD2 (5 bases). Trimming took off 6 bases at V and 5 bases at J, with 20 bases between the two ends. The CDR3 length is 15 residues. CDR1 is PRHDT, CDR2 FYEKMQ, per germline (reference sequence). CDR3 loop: CASSFVASPHHEQYF. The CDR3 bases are TGTGCCAGCAGTTTTGTTGCTAGCCCTCACCACGAGCAGTACTTC.

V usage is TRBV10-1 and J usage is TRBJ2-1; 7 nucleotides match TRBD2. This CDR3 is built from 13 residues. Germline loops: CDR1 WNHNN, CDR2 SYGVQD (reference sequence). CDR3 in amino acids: CTSSEAGEDEQFF. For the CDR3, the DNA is TGCACTAGCAGTGAGGCGGGGGAGGATGAGCAGTTCTTC.

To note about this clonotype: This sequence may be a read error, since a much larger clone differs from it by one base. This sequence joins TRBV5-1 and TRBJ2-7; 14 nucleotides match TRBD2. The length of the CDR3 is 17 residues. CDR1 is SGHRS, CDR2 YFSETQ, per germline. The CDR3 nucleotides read TGCACCAGCAGCATCGGACTAGCGGGAGGCGGGCTTTACGAGCAGTACTTC. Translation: CTSSIGLAGGGLYEQYF.

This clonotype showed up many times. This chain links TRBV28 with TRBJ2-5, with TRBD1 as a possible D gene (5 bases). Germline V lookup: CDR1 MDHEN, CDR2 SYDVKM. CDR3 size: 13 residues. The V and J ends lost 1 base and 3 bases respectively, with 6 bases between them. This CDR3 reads CASSLYRKETQYF. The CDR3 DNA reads TGTGCCAGCAGTTTATACAGGAAAGAGACCCAGTACTTC.

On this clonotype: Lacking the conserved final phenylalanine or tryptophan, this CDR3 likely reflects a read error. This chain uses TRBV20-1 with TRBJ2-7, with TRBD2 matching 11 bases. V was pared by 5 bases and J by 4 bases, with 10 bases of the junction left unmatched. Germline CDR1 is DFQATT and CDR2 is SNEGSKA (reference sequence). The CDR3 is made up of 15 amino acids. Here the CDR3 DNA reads TGCAGTGCTCCAACTAGCGGGAGTACAGCGTACGAGCAGTACATC. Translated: CSAPTSGSTAYEQYI.

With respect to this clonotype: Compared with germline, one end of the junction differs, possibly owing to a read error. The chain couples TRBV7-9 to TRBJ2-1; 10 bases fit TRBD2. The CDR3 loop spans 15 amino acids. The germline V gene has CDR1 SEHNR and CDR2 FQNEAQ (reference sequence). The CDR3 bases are TGTGTCAGCAGCACGGGACTAGCGAGGTACGATGAGCAGTTCTTC. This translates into CVSSTGLARYDEQFF.

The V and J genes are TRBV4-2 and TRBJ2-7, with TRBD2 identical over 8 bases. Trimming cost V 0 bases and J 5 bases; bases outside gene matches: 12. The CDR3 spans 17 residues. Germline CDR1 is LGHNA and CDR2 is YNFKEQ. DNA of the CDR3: TGTGCCAGCAGCCAAGACACGGGAGGGGCAGGGCTAAACGAGCAGTACTTC. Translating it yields CASSQDTGGAGLNEQYF.

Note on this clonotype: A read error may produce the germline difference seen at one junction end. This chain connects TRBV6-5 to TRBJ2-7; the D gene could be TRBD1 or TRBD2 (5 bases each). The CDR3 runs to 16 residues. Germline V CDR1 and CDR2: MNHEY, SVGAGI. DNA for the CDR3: TGTACCAGCAGTTACACATGGGACGGCCCGTATCGAGAGCAGTACTTC. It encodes CTSSYTWDGPYREQYF.